The clone carrying this T cell receptor beta chain was seen only a few times. Its antigen is currently unknown. The data originate from a study of OX40 agonist ivuxolimab in advanced cancers. Study context: Partial responses, seen in three patients, involved one hepatocellular carcinoma and two cutaneous melanomas. Overall study findings and caveats: Normalized T-cell clonal expansion was also low in some nonresponders. With doses of 0.1 to 3.0 mg/kg, CD4+ and CD8+ blood T cells had undergone clonal expansion by week 6. On average, CD8+ T cells had more expanded clones than CD4+.

This table comes from immunoSEQ multiplex PCR, and its TCRdb copy is limited to in-frame clones, with some not included. The sample records approximately 92,000 clones, around 96% being singletons. The V gene lost 6 bases and the J gene lost 0 bases, with 3 bases spanning the gap. Germline loops: CDR1 MNHEY, CDR2 SMNVEV (reference sequence). There are 11 residues in the CDR3. This clonotype was sampled from an adult with an advanced solid tumor such as melanoma, head and neck, liver or kidney cancer. The source material was CD4+ or CD8+ T cells sorted from blood, sampled in a trial of the OX40 agonist ivuxolimab. V and J are TRBV27 and TRBJ2-7; D remains ambiguous. The CDR3 here is CASRNSYEQYF. The CDR3 DNA follows: TGTGCCAGCAGGAACTCCTACGAGCAGTACTTC.